The 25 T cell receptor beta chains below come from one sample, sequenced in a study of blood T cell repertoires in COVID-19. TCRdb's copy holds only in-frame clones and misses some; the assay was immunoSEQ multiplex PCR. Of 85,000 to 95,000 clones detected, over 75% appear once; the ten largest clones hold 4.5% to 6%. Material for sequencing was peripheral blood. Source of these receptors: a woman older than 75 with acute or convalescent COVID-19.

The J gene is TRBJ2-7, the V gene TRBV6-5; possibly TRBD1 for D (6 bases). The CDR3 contains 14 residues. Germline loops: CDR1 MNHEY, CDR2 SVGAGI. The V gene lost 4 bases and the J gene lost 2 bases, with 12 bases spanning the gap. The CDR3 loop reads CASSFAQGTYEQYF. The CDR3 DNA is TGTGCCAGCAGTTTTGCACAGGGAACCTACGAGCAGTACTTC.

The chain's CDR3 is CASSVPLAASYEQYF. CDR3 nucleotides: TGTGCCAGCAGCGTGCCCCTAGCCGCCTCCTACGAGCAGTACTTC. The chain carries TRBV6-5 and TRBJ2-7; D is possibly TRBD2 (5 bases). Per germline, CDR1 MNHEY and CDR2 SVGAGI. There are 15 residues in the CDR3. V lost 6 bases, J lost 0 bases, and 15 bases lay in between.

This chain uses TRBV2 with TRBJ2-3; no clear D gene. The CDR3 has 12 amino acids. V dropped 7 bases and J dropped 2 bases, with 7 bases sitting between them. The germline V gene encodes CDR1 SNHLY and CDR2 FYNNEI. CDR3 in DNA: TGTGCCAGCAAAATCTACACAGATACGCAGTATTTT. As protein: CASKIYTDTQYF.

V gene TRBV7-8 combines with J gene TRBJ2-5; 13 bases match TRBD2. The CDR3 is made up of 20 amino acids. In germline, CDR1 is SGHVS, CDR2 FQNEAQ. The V segment lost 6 bases and the J segment 5 bases; nucleotides outside the gene matches: 21. CDR3 coding DNA: TGTGCCAGCAGTCCTGCCAGACGGGCGACTAGCGGGGGGTACCGCGAGACCCAGTACTTC. It encodes CASSPARRATSGGYRETQYF.

This CDR3 reads CASSEYVRENSPLHF. The CDR3 DNA reads TGCGCCAGCAGCGAGTACGTCAGGGAAAACTCACCCCTCCACTTT. The chain employs TRBV5-1 and TRBJ1-6; a possible D gene is TRBD1 (5 bases). Per the germline V gene, CDR1 is SGHRS and CDR2 is YFSETQ. V was pared by 4 bases and J by 10 bases, with 18 bases between. This CDR3 has 15 amino acids.

The chain recombines TRBV5-4 with TRBJ1-2; 7 bases agree with TRBD1. V lost 2 bases and J lost 4; bases outside the gene matches: 11. Germline V gene data show CDR1 as SGHNT and CDR2 as YYREEE (reference sequence). CDR3 length equals 16 residues. The CDR3 protein is CASSFGGAGGGYGYTF. Here the CDR3 DNA reads TGTGCCAGCAGCTTTGGTGGCGCAGGGGGAGGCTATGGCTACACCTTC.

The genes are TRBV2 and TRBJ2-5, with a possible D match to TRBD2 (5 bases). In germline, CDR1 is SNHLY, CDR2 FYNNEI. Trimming took 5 bases from V and 5 from J, leaving 18 bases between them. The CDR3 spans 15 residues. The CDR3 here is CASSPREGSGETQYF. CDR3 DNA sequence: TGTGCCAGCAGTCCCCGGGAAGGGAGTGGGGAGACCCAGTACTTC. The full variable domain, in which reference TRBV2 and TRBJ2-5 provide the parts outside the CDR3, is EPEVTQTPSHQVTQMGQEVILRCVPISNHLYFYWYRQILGQKVEFLVSFYNNEISEKSEIFDDQFSVERPDGSNFTLKIRSTKLEDSAMYFCASSPREGSGETQYFGPGTRLLVL.

The chain carries TRBV5-1 and TRBJ2-2; TRBD2 matches 9 bases. Germline V gives CDR1 SGHRS, CDR2 YFSETQ. The CDR3 sequence is 15 residues long. Trimming at V came to 0 bases and at J to 3 bases, leaving 0 bases not matched to a gene. This chain's CDR3 is CASSLGLADTGELFF. The CDR3 DNA is TGCGCCAGCAGCTTGGGACTAGCGGACACCGGGGAGCTGTTTTTT.

This chain connects TRBV19 to TRBJ2-7, with 11 bases matching TRBD2. The V and J ends lost 4 bases and 3 bases, in that order; junction bases with no gene match: 5. The CDR3 has 15 residues. Germline lookup yields CDR1 LNHDA and CDR2 SQIVND (reference sequence). In nucleotides, the CDR3 is TGTGCCAGTAGTACTACTAGCGGGGGAAACTACGAGCAGTACTTC. Translation gives CASSTTSGGNYEQYF.

The gene calls are TRBV6-5 and TRBJ1-5; no clear D. Trimming stripped 4 bases from V and 0 bases from J, with 7 bases between. CDR3 size: 14 residues. Germline V lookup: CDR1 MNHEY, CDR2 SVGAGI. The CDR3 DNA sequence: TGTGCCAGCAGTTTGGCCCGTAGCAATCAGCCCCAGCATTTT. The encoded protein is CASSLARSNQPQHF.

The CDR3 DNA sequence: TGTGCCACCAGCAGAGGGGGACAGGGCACCGGGGAGCTGTTTTTT. It codes for CATSRGGQGTGELFF. This chain uses TRBV15 with TRBJ2-2, with TRBD1 matching 9 bases. After removal of 1 base from V and 4 bases from J, the junction contained 1 base not matched to a gene. This CDR3 spans 15 amino acids. Germline V lookup: CDR1 LNHNV, CDR2 YYDKDF (reference sequence).

The DNA for the CDR3 is TGTGCCAGTGGGGACAGGGCCGAAAAACTGTTTTTT. This translates into CASGDRAEKLFF. The chain recombines TRBV19 with TRBJ1-4; 9 nucleotides match TRBD1. Per the germline V gene, CDR1 is LNHDA and CDR2 is SQIVND (reference sequence). Germline trimming cut 8 bases from V and 8 bases from J; bases unmatched to any gene: 3. This CDR3 comprises 12 residues.

The DNA for the CDR3 is TGTGCCAGCAGTGGACAGGTAACAATGATCGCACGCAATCAGCCCCAGCATTTT. Translated: CASSGQVTMIARNQPQHF. The chain employs TRBV2 and TRBJ1-5, with a tentative D call TRBD1 (6 bases). V was clipped by 4 bases and J by 2 bases, with 21 bases between them. Germline V lookup: CDR1 SNHLY, CDR2 FYNNEI. The CDR3 is made up of 18 amino acids.

The chain joins TRBV10-3 to TRBJ1-2; 7 bases match TRBD1. There are 14 residues in the CDR3. With 6 bases clipped from V and 2 bases from J, the junction kept 6 bases outside the gene matches. Germline V lookup: CDR1 ENHRY, CDR2 SYGVKD. In DNA form, the CDR3 reads TGTGCCATCAGACCCGGACAGGAGAACTATGGCTACACCTTC. It is translated as CAIRPGQENYGYTF.

The chain carries TRBV19 and TRBJ2-7; D is possibly TRBD2 (5 bases). CDR1 and CDR2 (germline): LNHDA, SQIVND (reference sequence). Trimming removed 4 bases from V and 2 bases from J, with 6 bases in between. The CDR3 is made up of 12 amino acids. This chain's CDR3 is CASSTGTYEQYF. As DNA, the CDR3 is TGTGCCAGTAGTACCGGGACCTACGAGCAGTACTTC.

V and J are TRBV4-3 and TRBJ2-7; 9 bases are a match to TRBD1. Losses at the gene ends were 0 bases for V and 3 bases for J; bases not matched to a gene: 15. The CDR3 is 19 amino acids. The germline CDR1 and CDR2 sequences are LGHNA and YSLEER. CDR3 loop: CASSQEPPTGTGYNYEQYF. In nucleotides, the CDR3 is TGCGCCAGCAGCCAAGAGCCCCCCACCGGGACAGGGTACAACTACGAGCAGTACTTC.

This chain uses TRBV9 with TRBJ2-1; 7 bases map to TRBD2. Germline CDR1 SGDLS, CDR2 YYNGEE. This CDR3 is 14 amino acids long. The ends lost 2 bases at V and 5 bases at J; junction bases unmatched: 4. CDR3 DNA: TGTGCCAGCAGCGTCGGCGGGAGTAACAATGAGCAGTTCTTC. Protein product: CASSVGGSNNEQFF.

The chain links TRBV11-2 to TRBJ2-7; 10 nucleotides line up with TRBD1. Germline lookup yields CDR1 SGHAT and CDR2 FQNNGV. The CDR3 is made up of 13 amino acids. V trimming: 5 bases; J trimming: 12 bases; junction bases outside the gene matches: 10. CDR3 bases: TGTGCCAGCAGCGTTACCGGGACAGGGGTTCTGTACTTC. This translates into CASSVTGTGVLYF.

This CDR3 reads CASGRAGIETQYF. CDR3 DNA: TGTGCCAGCGGGAGGGCGGGCATAGAGACCCAGTACTTC. The chain links TRBV7-2 to TRBJ2-5; 7 bases fit TRBD2. The CDR3 loop spans 13 amino acids. The J segment lost 4 bases and the V segment lost 8 bases, leaving 7 bases of the junction unmatched. Per the germline V gene, CDR1 is SGHTA and CDR2 is FQGNSA.

The V and J genes are TRBV15 and TRBJ2-1; 10 positions agree with TRBD2. The CDR3 contains 15 residues. V shed 1 base and J 8 bases; nucleotides not matched to a gene: 5. Per the germline V gene, CDR1 is LNHNV and CDR2 is YYDKDF (reference sequence). The DNA of the CDR3 is TGTGCCACCAGCAGAGCTCAGCGGGAGGGGGATGAGCAGTTCTTC. It translates to CATSRAQREGDEQFF.

This chain links TRBV7-3 with TRBJ1-6; possibly TRBD1 for D (5 bases). Looked up from germline, CDR1 is SGHTA and CDR2 is FQGTGA. The V end lost 2 bases, the J end lost 6 bases, and 11 bases lay between the germline ends. This CDR3 is built from 15 residues. CDR3 DNA sequence: TGTGCCAGCAGCTTAGACAGTCTTGCTAATTCACCCCTCCACTTT. Encoded protein: CASSLDSLANSPLHF.

The chain couples TRBV19 to TRBJ2-1, with a possible D match to TRBD2 (6 bases). Trimming took off 10 bases at V and 5 bases at J, with 21 bases between the two ends. The CDR3 sequence is 15 residues long. Germline CDR1 is LNHDA and CDR2 is SQIVND (reference sequence). CDR3 in amino acids: CATAGEVRRDNEQFF. CDR3 in DNA: TGTGCCACCGCTGGCGAGGTCCGGAGGGACAATGAGCAGTTCTTC.

This chain links TRBV6-2 or TRBV6-3 with TRBJ1-2; tentatively, D is TRBD1 (5 bases). There are 15 residues in the CDR3. Deletions cut 0 bases from V and 0 bases from J, with 8 bases between. Germline V gene lookup returns CDR1 MNHEY and CDR2 SVGEGT. The CDR3 loop is CASSYSMTANYGYTF. The CDR3 nucleotides read TGTGCCAGCAGTTACTCCATGACAGCTAACTATGGCTACACCTTC.

The chain joins TRBV12-3 or TRBV12-4 to TRBJ1-1; 8 bases map to TRBD1. V lost 4 bases and J lost 4; bases outside the gene matches: 2. CDR3 length: 13 residues. CDR3 region: CASSSRGPTEAFF. The CDR3 DNA follows: TGTGCCAGCAGTTCCAGGGGGCCCACTGAAGCTTTCTTT.

This sequence joins TRBV7-2 and TRBJ2-1; weak D call: TRBD1 (8 bases). V was trimmed by 5 bases and J by 4 bases, leaving 15 bases between them. Germline V gene lookup returns CDR1 SGHTA and CDR2 FQGNSA. The CDR3 is 15 residues long. For the CDR3, the DNA is TGTGCCAGCAGCGGCAACAGGGGGGGGTACAATGAGCAGTTCTTC. It yields the protein CASSGNRGGYNEQFF.